One T cell receptor beta chain is described in this entry. What it recognizes is unknown. The data were obtained in a study of Graves' ophthalmopathy and Graves' hyperthyroidism. Study overall: Researchers obtained peripheral blood at initial diagnosis, before any treatment had begun. Study-level points and caveats: It was with around 67% sensitivity and 72% to 75% specificity that the model predicted ophthalmopathy progression.

TCR beta CDR3 amplification used RNA transcripts. HTBI primers were employed in first-round RT-PCR, then a second-round multiplex PCR followed. TCRdb reprocessed the multiplex PCR reads with MiXCR, giving one entry per CDR3 protein. The sample has hundreds of thousands of distinct CDR3 sequences; more than 40% are singletons. Uncontrolled infections, other autoimmune diseases, pregnancy or lactation barred patients from enrollment. Fresh peripheral blood (roughly 9.7 ml) yielded the PBMCs. Per the germline V gene, CDR1 is MGHDK and CDR2 is SYGVNS. V was clipped by 8 bases and J by 0 bases, with 17 bases between them. The CDR3 length is 15 residues.

The chain couples TRBV25-1 to TRBJ2-7, with D possibly being TRBD2 (5 bases). This TCR was recovered from an adult man with Graves' ophthalmopathy. Sequences were obtained from peripheral blood. Here the CDR3 DNA reads TGTGCCAGCCGGATGCCGGCGGGTAGCTCCTACGAGCAGTACTTC. It is translated as CASRMPAGSSYEQYF.